Below are 13 T cell receptor beta chains sequenced from a single sample in a study of blood T cell repertoires in COVID-19. Using immunoSEQ multiplex PCR, the repertoire was profiled, and TCRdb retains in-frame clones only, with some absent. The table has 400,000 to 450,000 clones, about 91% seen once. What was sequenced was peripheral blood. These receptors all come from a woman between 50 and 59 years old with COVID-19, enrolled during active disease.

The chain recombines TRBV4-1 with TRBJ1-6; 8 bases are a match to TRBD1. The CDR3 is made up of 15 amino acids. The germline V gene encodes CDR1 MGHRA and CDR2 YSYEKL. The trim removed 3 bases at V and 7 bases at J, leaving 5 bases unmatched. The CDR3 spells CASSQRTGSNSPLHF. CDR3 bases: TGCGCCAGCAGCCAGAGGACAGGGTCAAATTCACCCCTCCACTTT.

In this sample, this clone turned up a few times. Other DNA sequences in the same sample also yield this CDR3. This chain links TRBV3-1 (or the pseudogene TRBV3-2) with TRBJ1-2, with D possibly TRBD1 on 5 matching bases. Germline V gives CDR1 LGHDT, CDR2 YNNKEL (reference sequence). V was trimmed by 0 bases and J by 5 bases, leaving 7 bases between them. This CDR3 is built from 13 residues. The CDR3 sequence: CASSQDGGYGYTF. The CDR3, as DNA: TGTGCCAGCAGCCAAGATGGGGGGTATGGCTACACCTTC.

The chain uses TRBV5-6 and TRBJ1-2; no clear D. Looked up from germline, CDR1 is SGHDT and CDR2 is YYEEEE. Trimming took 4 bases from V and 5 from J, leaving 15 bases between them. The CDR3 is made up of 14 amino acids. The CDR3 sequence: CASSLAGASYGYTF. CDR3 DNA: TGTGCCAGCAGCCTGGCGGGAGCATCTTATGGCTACACCTTC. Based on the CDR3 plus reference TRBV5-6 and TRBJ1-2, the full variable domain is DAGVTQSPTHLIKTRGQQVTLRCSPKSGHDTVSWYQQALGQGPQFIFQYYEEEERQRGNFPDRFSGHQFPNYSSELNVNALLLGDSALYLCASSLAGASYGYTFGSGTRLTVV.

This chain links TRBV29-1 with TRBJ1-2; a weak D match, TRBD1 (6 bases). Germline loops: CDR1 SQVTM, CDR2 ANQGSEA. Trimming took 8 bases from V and 3 from J, leaving 16 bases between them. The CDR3 runs 13 residues. CDR3: CSTTGGGDYGYTF. In DNA form, the CDR3 reads TGCAGCACGACAGGAGGGGGGGACTATGGCTACACCTTC.

The rearrangement links TRBV30 to TRBJ1-2, with a tentative D call TRBD1 (5 bases). CDR3 size: 14 residues. Germline values: CDR1 GTSNPN, CDR2 SVGIG (reference sequence). Deletions cut 0 bases from V and 5 bases from J, with 13 bases between. CDR3 DNA sequence: TGTGCCTGGAGTGTACAAGCAGGGCGGTATGGCTACACCTTC. Its protein product is CAWSVQAGRYGYTF.

This clone turned up a few times. The chain has TRBV30 and TRBJ1-1; a weak D match, TRBD1 (5 bases). The CDR3 has 13 residues. Trimming removed 4 bases at V and 5 bases at J, with 14 bases between. Per the germline V gene, CDR1 is GTSNPN and CDR2 is SVGIG (reference sequence). The DNA of the CDR3 is TGTGCCTGGAAGACGGGAGGGACTACTGAAGCTTTCTTT. This translates into CAWKTGGTTEAFF.

This clone is a singleton in its sample. The chain joins TRBV3-1 (or the pseudogene TRBV3-2) to TRBJ1-3; D perhaps matches TRBD1 (5 bases). The CDR3 contains 14 residues. V was cut by 3 bases and J by 3 bases, with 9 bases left in between. CDR1 and CDR2 (germline): LGHDT, YNNKEL (reference sequence). CDR3 sequence (DNA): TGTGCCAGCAGCCAGGTCAGGGTTGGAAACACCATATATTTT. Its protein is CASSQVRVGNTIYF.

This clone was seen a single time. The chain has TRBV5-1 and TRBJ1-4; D ambiguous. V lost 3 bases and J 7 bases, leaving 7 bases between the germline ends. The germline V gene encodes CDR1 SGHRS and CDR2 YFSETQ. The length of the CDR3 is 12 residues. The CDR3 region is CASSSDFEKLFF. The DNA for the CDR3 is TGCGCCAGCAGCTCTGACTTTGAAAAACTGTTTTTT.

The chain carries TRBV5-6 and TRBJ1-2, with 7 bases that match TRBD1. V was clipped by 5 bases and J by 8 bases; unmatched bases: 18. Germline V lookup: CDR1 SGHDT, CDR2 YYEEEE. This CDR3 comprises 16 residues. In DNA form, the CDR3 reads TGTGCCAGCAGGAGAAGAGGACAGGAGCCGGCGGGAGGCTACACCTTC. Protein sequence: CASRRRGQEPAGGYTF. The entire variable domain, with the rest obtained from reference TRBV5-6 and TRBJ1-2, is as follows: DAGVTQSPTHLIKTRGQQVTLRCSPKSGHDTVSWYQQALGQGPQFIFQYYEEEERQRGNFPDRFSGHQFPNYSSELNVNALLLGDSALYLCASRRRGQEPAGGYTFGSGTRLTVV.

The chain links TRBV6-5 to TRBJ1-1, with D unresolved. CDR3 length equals 12 residues. The germline V gene has CDR1 MNHEY and CDR2 SVGAGI. V was shortened by 4 bases and J by 11 bases, with 14 bases between the two germline ends. CDR3 sequence: CASSSWSRSAFF. The CDR3, as DNA: TGTGCCAGCAGTTCTTGGTCGCGGTCGGCTTTCTTT.

This chain connects TRBV27 to TRBJ2-1; D is ambiguous. Germline V lookup: CDR1 MNHEY, CDR2 SMNVEV (reference sequence). The V end was cut by 5 bases, the J end by 8 bases, with 25 bases between. The CDR3 consists of 17 residues. The CDR3 bases are TGTGCCAGCAGTATTATCGAAGCCAAACATCTAGAGTATGAGCAGTTCTTC. Translation: CASSIIEAKHLEYEQFF.

This chain joins TRBV2 and TRBJ2-7; D is perhaps TRBD2 (5 bases). Germline assignment: CDR1 SNHLY and CDR2 FYNNEI. The length of the CDR3 is 14 residues. Trimming removed 6 bases at V and 0 bases at J, with 12 bases between. The CDR3 spells CASREPGNSYEQYF. For the CDR3, the DNA is TGTGCCAGCAGAGAACCGGGAAACTCCTACGAGCAGTACTTC.

In this sample, this clone turned up once. V usage is TRBV4-2 and J usage is TRBJ2-1; possible D gene TRBD2, 5 bases. Germline V gene data show CDR1 as LGHNA and CDR2 as YNFKEQ. This CDR3 contains 16 residues. V dropped 1 base and J dropped 4 bases, with 14 bases sitting between them. The DNA of the CDR3 is TGTGCCAGCAGCCAAGTCGGGCGGACTCGATACAATGAGCAGTTCTTC. Its translation is CASSQVGRTRYNEQFF.